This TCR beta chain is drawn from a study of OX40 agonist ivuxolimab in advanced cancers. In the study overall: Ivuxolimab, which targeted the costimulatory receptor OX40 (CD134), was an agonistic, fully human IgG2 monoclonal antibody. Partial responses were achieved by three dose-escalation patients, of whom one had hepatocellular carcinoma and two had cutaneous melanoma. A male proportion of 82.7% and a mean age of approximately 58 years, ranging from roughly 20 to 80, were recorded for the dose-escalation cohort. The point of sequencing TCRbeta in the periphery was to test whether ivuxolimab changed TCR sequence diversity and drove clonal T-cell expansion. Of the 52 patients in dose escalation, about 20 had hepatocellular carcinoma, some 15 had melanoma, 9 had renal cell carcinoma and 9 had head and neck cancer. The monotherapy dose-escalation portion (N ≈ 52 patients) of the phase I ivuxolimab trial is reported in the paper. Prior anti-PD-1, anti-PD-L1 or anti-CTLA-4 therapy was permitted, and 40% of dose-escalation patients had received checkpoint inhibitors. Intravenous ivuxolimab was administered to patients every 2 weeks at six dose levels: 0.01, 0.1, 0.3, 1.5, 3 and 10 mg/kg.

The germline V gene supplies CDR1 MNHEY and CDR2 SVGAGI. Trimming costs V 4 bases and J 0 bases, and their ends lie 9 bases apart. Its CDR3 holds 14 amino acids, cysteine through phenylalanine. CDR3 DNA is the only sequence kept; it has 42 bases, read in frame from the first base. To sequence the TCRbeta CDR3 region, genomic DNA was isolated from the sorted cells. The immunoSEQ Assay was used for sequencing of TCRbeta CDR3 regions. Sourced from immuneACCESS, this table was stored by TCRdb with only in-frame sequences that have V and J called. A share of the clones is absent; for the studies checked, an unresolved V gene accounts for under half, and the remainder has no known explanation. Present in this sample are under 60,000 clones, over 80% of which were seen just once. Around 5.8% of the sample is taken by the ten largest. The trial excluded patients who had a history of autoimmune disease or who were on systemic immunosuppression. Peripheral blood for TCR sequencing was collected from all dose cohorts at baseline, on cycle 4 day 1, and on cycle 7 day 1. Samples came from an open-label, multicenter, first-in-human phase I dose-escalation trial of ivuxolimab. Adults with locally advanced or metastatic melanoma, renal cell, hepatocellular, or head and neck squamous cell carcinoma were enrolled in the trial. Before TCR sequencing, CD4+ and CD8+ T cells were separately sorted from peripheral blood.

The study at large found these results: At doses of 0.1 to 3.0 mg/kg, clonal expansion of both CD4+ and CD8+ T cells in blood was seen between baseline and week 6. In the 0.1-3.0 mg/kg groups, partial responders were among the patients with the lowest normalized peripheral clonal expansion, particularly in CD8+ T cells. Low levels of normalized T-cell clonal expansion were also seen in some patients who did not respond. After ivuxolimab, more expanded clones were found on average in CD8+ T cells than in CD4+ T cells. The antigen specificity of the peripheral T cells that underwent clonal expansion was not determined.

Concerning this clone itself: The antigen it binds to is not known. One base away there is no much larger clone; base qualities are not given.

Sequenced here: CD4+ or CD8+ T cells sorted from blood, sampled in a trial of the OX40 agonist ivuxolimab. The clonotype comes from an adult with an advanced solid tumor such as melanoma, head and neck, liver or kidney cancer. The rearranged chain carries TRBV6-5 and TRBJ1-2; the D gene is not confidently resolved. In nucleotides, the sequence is TGTGCCAGCAGTTCTCTACCCGCTAACTATGGCTACACCTTC. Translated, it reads CASSSLPANYGYTF.